The rows below give T cell receptor beta chains drawn from one sample of a study of blood T cell repertoires in COVID-19. Produced via immunoSEQ multiplex PCR; TCRdb's table is partial and in-frame only. The sample records about 200,000 clones, around 88% being singletons. The sequenced sample consisted of PBMCs or T cells enriched from blood (not recorded which). The receptors derive from a man aged 40-50 years with acute COVID-19. Each CDR3 is given with its conserved first and last residue. Some rows have no size entry. The others give once, few or many, or a class for an expanded clone.

clone size	CDR3 length	V gene	J gene	CDR3 protein
-	12	TRBV24-1	TRBJ1-1	CATSDQNAEAFF
-	14	TRBV11-2	TRBJ1-5	CASSGQGFSQPQHF
few	16	TRBV19	TRBJ1-1	CASSSGQVGLDTEAFF
once	12	TRBV19	TRBJ2-5	CASKDRKETQYF
few	18	TRBV27	TRBJ1-1	CASSLPPPGQGGVTEAFF
-	13	TRBV5-5	TRBJ1-1	CASSFRGMGEAFF
few	13	TRBV5-6	TRBJ1-3	CASSLAQGNTIYF
-	12	TRBV11-3	TRBJ2-1	CASSLQGNEQFF
-	15	TRBV6-1	TRBJ2-7	CASSEGLADTYEQYF
-	15	TRBV19	TRBJ1-2	CASSTSDRTPHGYTF
-	13	TRBV7-9	TRBJ1-1	CASSLGWDRQAFF
-	13	TRBV10-3	TRBJ1-1	CAIRTGANTEAFF
-	17	TRBV9	TRBJ2-3	CASSALQAGGNPDTQYF